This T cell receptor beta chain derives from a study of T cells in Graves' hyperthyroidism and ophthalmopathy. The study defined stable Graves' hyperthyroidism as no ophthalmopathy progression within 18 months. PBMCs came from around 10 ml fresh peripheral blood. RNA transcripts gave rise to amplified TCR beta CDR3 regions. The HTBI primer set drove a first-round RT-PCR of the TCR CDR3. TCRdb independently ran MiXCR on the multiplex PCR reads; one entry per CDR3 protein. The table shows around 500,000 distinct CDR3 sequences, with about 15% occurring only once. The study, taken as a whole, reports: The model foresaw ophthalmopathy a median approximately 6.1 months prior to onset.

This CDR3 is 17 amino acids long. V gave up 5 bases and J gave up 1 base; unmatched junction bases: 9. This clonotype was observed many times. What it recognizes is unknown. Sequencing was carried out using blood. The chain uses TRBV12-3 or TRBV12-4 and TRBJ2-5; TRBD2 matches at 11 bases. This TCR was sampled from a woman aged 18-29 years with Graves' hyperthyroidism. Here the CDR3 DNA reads TGTGCCAGCAGTGGACAGACGACTAGCGGGATCCAAGAGACCCAGTACTTC. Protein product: CASSGQTTSGIQETQYF.